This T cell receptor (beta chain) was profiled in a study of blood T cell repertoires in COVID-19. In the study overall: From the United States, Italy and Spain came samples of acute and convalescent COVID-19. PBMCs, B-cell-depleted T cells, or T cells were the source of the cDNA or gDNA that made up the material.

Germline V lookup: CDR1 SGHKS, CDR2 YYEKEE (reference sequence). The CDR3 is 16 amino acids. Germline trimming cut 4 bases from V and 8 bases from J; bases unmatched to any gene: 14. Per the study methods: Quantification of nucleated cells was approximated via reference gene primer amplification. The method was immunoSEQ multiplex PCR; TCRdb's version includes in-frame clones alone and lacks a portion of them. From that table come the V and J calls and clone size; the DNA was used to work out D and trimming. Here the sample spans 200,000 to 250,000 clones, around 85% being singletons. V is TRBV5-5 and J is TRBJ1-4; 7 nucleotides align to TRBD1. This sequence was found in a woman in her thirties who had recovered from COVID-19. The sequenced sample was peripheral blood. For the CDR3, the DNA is TGTGCCAGCAGCCAGGGGGACTCCACTGGGGAAGAAAAACTGTTTTTT. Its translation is CASSQGDSTGEEKLFF. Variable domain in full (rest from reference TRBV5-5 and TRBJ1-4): DAGVTQSPTHLIKTRGQQVTLRCSPISGHKSVSWYQQVLGQGPQFIFQYYEKEERGRGNFPDRFSARQFPNYSSELNVNALLLGDSALYLCASSQGDSTGEEKLFFGSGTQLSVL.